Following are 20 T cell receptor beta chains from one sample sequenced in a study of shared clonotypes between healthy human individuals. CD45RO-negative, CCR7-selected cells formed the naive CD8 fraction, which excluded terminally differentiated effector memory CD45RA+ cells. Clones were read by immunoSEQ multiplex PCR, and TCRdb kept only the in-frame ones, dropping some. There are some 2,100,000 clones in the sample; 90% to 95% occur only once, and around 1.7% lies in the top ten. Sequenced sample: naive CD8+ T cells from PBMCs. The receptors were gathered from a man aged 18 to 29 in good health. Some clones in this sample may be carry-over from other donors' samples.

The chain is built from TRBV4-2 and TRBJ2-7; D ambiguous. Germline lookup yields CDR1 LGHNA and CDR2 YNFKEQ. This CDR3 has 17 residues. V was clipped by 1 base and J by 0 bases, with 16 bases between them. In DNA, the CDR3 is TGTGCCAGCAGCCAAGGGCAAATGGGCGTGGACTCCTACGAGCAGTACTTC. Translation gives CASSQGQMGVDSYEQYF.

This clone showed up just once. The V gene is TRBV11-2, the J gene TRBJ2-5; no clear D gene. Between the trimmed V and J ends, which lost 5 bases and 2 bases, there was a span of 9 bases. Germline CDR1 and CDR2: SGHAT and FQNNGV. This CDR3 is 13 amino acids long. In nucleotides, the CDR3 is TGTGCCAGCAGCACGCGAGAACAAGAGACCCAGTACTTC. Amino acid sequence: CASSTREQETQYF.

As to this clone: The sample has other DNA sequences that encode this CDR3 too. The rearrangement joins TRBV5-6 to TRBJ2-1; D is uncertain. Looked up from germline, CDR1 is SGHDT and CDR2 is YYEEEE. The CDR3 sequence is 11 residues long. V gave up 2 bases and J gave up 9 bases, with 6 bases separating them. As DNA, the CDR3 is TGTGCCAGCAGCTTAAGTAGTGAGCAGTTCTTC. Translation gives CASSLSSEQFF.

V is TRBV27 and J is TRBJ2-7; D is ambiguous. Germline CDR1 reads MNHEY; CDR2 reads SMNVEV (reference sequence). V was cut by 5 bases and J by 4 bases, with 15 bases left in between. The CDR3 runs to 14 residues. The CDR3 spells CASSPTTNRYEQYF. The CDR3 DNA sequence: TGTGCCAGCAGTCCGACAACGAACCGTTACGAGCAGTACTTC.

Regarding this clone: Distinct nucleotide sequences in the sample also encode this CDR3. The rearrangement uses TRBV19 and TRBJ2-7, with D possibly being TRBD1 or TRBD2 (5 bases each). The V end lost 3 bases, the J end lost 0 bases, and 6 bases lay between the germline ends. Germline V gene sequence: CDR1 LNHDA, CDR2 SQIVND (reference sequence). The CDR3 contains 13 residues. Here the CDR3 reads CASSMGVSYEQYF. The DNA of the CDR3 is TGTGCCAGTAGTATGGGGGTCTCCTACGAGCAGTACTTC.

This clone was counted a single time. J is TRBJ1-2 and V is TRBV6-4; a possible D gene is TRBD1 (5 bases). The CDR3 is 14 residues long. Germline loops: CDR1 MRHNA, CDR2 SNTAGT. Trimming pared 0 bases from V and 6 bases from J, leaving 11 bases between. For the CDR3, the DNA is TGTGCCAGCAGTGACTCGGGGGGAGGAGATGGCTACACCTTC. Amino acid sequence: CASSDSGGGDGYTF.

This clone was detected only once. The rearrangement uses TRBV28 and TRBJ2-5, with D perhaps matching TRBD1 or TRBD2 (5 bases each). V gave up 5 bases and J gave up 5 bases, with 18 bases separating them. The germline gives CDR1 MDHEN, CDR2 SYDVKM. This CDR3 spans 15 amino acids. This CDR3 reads CASSKTGLGGETQYF. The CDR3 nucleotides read TGTGCCAGCAGTAAAACGGGGCTCGGCGGGGAGACCCAGTACTTC.

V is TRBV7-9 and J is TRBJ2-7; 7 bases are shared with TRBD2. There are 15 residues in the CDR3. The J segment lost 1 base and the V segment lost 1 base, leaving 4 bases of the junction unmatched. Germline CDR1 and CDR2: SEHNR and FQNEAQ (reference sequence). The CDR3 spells CASSLGVGGSYEQYF. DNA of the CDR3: TGTGCCAGCAGCTTAGGGGTGGGAGGGTCCTACGAGCAGTACTTC.

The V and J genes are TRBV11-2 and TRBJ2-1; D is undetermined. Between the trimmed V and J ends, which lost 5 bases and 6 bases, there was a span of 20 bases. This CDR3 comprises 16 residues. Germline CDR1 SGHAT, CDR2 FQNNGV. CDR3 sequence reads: CASSPRGPPPPNEQFF. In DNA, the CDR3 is TGTGCCAGCAGCCCACGAGGTCCTCCCCCACCCAATGAGCAGTTCTTC.

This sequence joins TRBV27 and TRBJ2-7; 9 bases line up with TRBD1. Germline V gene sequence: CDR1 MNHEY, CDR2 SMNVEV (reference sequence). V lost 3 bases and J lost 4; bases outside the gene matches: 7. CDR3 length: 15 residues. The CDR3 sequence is CASSFVGTGIYEQYF. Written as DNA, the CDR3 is TGTGCCAGCAGTTTTGTCGGGACAGGGATTTACGAGCAGTACTTC.

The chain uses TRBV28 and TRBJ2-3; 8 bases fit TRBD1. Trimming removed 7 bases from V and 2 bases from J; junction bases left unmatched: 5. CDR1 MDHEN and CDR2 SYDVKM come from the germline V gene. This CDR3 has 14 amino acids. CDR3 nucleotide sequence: TGTGCCAGCAACCGGGGACAGGTCACAGATACGCAGTATTTT. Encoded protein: CASNRGQVTDTQYF. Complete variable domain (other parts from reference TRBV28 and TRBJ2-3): DVKVTQSSRYLVKRTGEKVFLECVQDMDHENMFWYRQDPGLGLRLIYFSYDVKMKEKGDIPEGYSVSREKKERFSLILESASTNQTSMYLCASNRGQVTDTQYFGPGTRLTVL.

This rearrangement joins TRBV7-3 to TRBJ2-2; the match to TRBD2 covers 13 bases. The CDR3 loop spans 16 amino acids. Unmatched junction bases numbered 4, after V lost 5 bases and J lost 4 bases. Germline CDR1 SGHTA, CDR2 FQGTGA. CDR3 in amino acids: CASSQGLAGSTGELFF. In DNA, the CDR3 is TGTGCCAGCAGCCAGGGACTAGCGGGAAGCACCGGGGAGCTGTTTTTT.

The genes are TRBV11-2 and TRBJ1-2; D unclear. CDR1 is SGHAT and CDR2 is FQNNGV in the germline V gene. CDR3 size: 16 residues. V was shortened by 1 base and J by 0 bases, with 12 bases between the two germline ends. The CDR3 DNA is TGTGCCAGCAGCTTAGTGGCTGGGCTGGCTAACTATGGCTACACCTTC. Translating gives CASSLVAGLANYGYTF. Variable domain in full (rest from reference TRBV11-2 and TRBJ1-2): EAGVAQSPRYKIIEKRQSVAFWCNPISGHATLYWYQQILGQGPKLLIQFQNNGVVDDSQLPKDRFSAERLKGVDSTLKIQPAKLEDSAVYLCASSLVAGLANYGYTFGSGTRLTVV.

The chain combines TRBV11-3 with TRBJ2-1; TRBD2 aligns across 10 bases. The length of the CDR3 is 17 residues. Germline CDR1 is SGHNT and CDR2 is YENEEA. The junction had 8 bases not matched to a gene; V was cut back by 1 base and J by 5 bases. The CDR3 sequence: CASSLGRWLAGDNEQFF. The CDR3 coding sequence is TGTGCCAGCAGCTTAGGTAGATGGCTAGCGGGGGACAATGAGCAGTTCTTC.

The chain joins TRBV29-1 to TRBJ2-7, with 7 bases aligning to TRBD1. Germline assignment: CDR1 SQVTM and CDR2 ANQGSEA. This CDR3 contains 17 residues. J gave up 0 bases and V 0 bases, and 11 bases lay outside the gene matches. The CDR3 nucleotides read TGCAGCGTTGAAGATCTCAGGTACAGGGGTAACTCCTACGAGCAGTACTTC. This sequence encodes CSVEDLRYRGNSYEQYF.

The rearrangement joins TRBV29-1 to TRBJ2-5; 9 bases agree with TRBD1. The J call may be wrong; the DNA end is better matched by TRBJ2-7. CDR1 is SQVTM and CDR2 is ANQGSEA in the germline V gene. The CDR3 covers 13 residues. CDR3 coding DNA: TGCAGCGGGATGGACAGGGGCTCCTACGAGCAGTACTTC. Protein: CSGMDRGSYEQYF.

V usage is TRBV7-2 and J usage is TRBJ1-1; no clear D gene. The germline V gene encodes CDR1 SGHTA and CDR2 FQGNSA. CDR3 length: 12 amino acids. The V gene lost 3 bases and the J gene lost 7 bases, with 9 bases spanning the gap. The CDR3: CASSLVSREAFF. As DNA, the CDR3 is TGTGCCAGCAGCTTGGTGTCCCGTGAAGCTTTCTTT. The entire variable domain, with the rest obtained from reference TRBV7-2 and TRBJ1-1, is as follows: GAGVSQSPSNKVTEKGKDVELRCDPISGHTALYWYRQSLGQGLEFLIYFQGNSAPDKSGLPSDRFSAERTGGSVSTLTIQRTQQEDSAVYLCASSLVSREAFFGQGTRLTVV.

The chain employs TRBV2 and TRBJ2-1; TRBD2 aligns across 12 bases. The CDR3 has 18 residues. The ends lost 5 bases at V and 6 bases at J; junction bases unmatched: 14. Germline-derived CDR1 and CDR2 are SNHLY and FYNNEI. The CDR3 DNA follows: TGTGCCAGCAGTCCGAAGGTCCCTAGCGGGAGGGCCCCCAATGAGCAGTTCTTC. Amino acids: CASSPKVPSGRAPNEQFF. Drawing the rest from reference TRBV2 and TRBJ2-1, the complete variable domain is EPEVTQTPSHQVTQMGQEVILRCVPISNHLYFYWYRQILGQKVEFLVSFYNNEISEKSEIFDDQFSVERPDGSNFTLKIRSTKLEDSAMYFCASSPKVPSGRAPNEQFFGPGTRLTVL.

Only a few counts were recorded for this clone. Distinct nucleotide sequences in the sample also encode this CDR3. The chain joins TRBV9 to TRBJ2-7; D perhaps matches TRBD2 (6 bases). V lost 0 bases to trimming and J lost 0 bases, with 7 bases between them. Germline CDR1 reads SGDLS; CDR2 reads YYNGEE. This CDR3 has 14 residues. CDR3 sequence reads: CASSVGGISYEQYF. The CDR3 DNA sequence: TGTGCCAGCAGCGTAGGCGGGATCTCCTACGAGCAGTACTTC.

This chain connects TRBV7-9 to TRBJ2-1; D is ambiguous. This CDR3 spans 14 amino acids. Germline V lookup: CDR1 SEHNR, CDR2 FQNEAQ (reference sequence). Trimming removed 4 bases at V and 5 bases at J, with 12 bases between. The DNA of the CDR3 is TGTGCCAGCAGCTGGCCCCCGCCGAACAATGAGCAGTTCTTC. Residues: CASSWPPPNNEQFF.